These 30 T cell receptor beta chains were sequenced from one sample in a study of T-cell reconstitution after alpha-beta-depleted transplantation in children. Preparation of the TCRbeta library used unique molecular identifiers. TCRdb re-called the PCR reads with MiXCR, one entry per CDR3 protein. The sample has about 460,000 distinct CDR3 sequences, around 13% seen once. Source: PBMCs from the stem cell graft donor, taken from the stem cell graft. These receptor sequences come from a human donor who donated a stem cell graft to a child with combined immunodeficiency.

This clonotype came up a few times. V usage is TRBV5-1 and J usage is TRBJ2-7; D might be TRBD2 (5 bases). Germline V lookup: CDR1 SGHRS, CDR2 YFSETQ. The CDR3 contains 14 residues. V was pared by 1 base and J by 2 bases, with 10 bases between. The CDR3 DNA reads TGCGCCAGCAGCTTGATCCGGGGTCCCTACGAGCAGTACTTC. It is translated as CASSLIRGPYEQYF.

This clonotype was observed many times. The chain recombines TRBV6-1 with TRBJ1-5; D may be TRBD1 (6 bases). V gave up 6 bases and J gave up 0 bases, with 6 bases separating them. Germline loops: CDR1 MNHNS, CDR2 SASEGT. The CDR3 totals 13 residues. CDR3 sequence (DNA): TGTGCCAGCAGGGACAGTAGCAATCAGCCCCAGCATTTT. Protein product: CASRDSSNQPQHF.

The V gene is TRBV19, the J gene TRBJ1-5, with D tentatively TRBD1 (6 bases). Germline values: CDR1 LNHDA, CDR2 SQIVND (reference sequence). V was cut by 7 bases and J by 2 bases, with 9 bases left in between. The length of the CDR3 is 13 residues. CDR3 nucleotide sequence: TGTGCCAGTAAGGACAGACGCAATCAGCCCCAGCATTTT. This gives the protein CASKDRRNQPQHF. The full variable domain, its missing parts supplied by reference TRBV19 and TRBJ1-5, is DGGITQSPKYLFRKEGQNVTLSCEQNLNHDAMYWYRQDPGQGLRLIYYSQIVNDFQKGDIAEGYSVSREKKESFPLTVTSAQKNPTAFYLCASKDRRNQPQHFGDGTRLSIL.

There are many counts of this clonotype. V usage is TRBV28 and J usage is TRBJ2-7; possibly TRBD1 for D (5 bases). V was trimmed by 5 bases and J by 3 bases, leaving 17 bases between them. CDR3 length: 15 residues. From germline, CDR1 is MDHEN and CDR2 SYDVKM. CDR3 in amino acids: CASSSSRQSHYEQYF. Here the CDR3 DNA reads TGTGCCAGCAGTAGTTCTCGACAGTCCCACTACGAGCAGTACTTC.

The chain is built from TRBV11-2 and TRBJ2-7, with 14 bases identical to TRBD2. This CDR3 is built from 20 residues. Germline values: CDR1 SGHAT, CDR2 FQNNGV. V lost 0 bases, J lost 6 bases, and 16 bases stayed unmatched. CDR3 DNA: TGTGCCAGCAGCTTAGACGGGACTAGCGGGAGTTCCTTTTACGATCCCGAGCAGTACTTC. Protein: CASSLDGTSGSSFYDPEQYF.

The V gene is TRBV7-6, the J gene TRBJ2-1; D is perhaps TRBD1 (6 bases). Trimming pared 0 bases from V and 5 bases from J, leaving 11 bases between. The CDR3 contains 15 residues. Germline CDR1 SGHVS, CDR2 FNYEAQ. This CDR3 is CASSLAGAPNNEQFF. The CDR3 region has the DNA TGTGCCAGCAGCTTAGCGGGGGCTCCGAACAATGAGCAGTTCTTC.

This rearrangement joins TRBV7-8 to TRBJ2-5; 9 nucleotides line up with TRBD2. Losses at the gene ends were 1 base for V and 5 bases for J; bases not matched to a gene: 5. The CDR3 totals 15 residues. In germline, CDR1 is SGHVS, CDR2 FQNEAQ. The CDR3 DNA reads TGTGCCAGCAGCTTAGGGCGGGAGGGCCGCGAGACCCAGTACTTC. Translated: CASSLGREGRETQYF.

The V and J genes are TRBV20-1 and TRBJ2-3, with TRBD1 matching over 10 bases. V lost 6 bases, J lost 3 bases, and 9 bases stayed unmatched. The germline V gene has CDR1 DFQATT and CDR2 SNEGSKA (reference sequence). This CDR3 spans 15 amino acids. In nucleotides, the CDR3 is TGCAGTGCCACCAATGGACAGGGGGTTACAGATACGCAGTATTTT. Protein: CSATNGQGVTDTQYF.

In this sample, this clonotype turned up many times. V usage is TRBV18 and J usage is TRBJ2-5; D not resolved. In germline, CDR1 is KGHSH, CDR2 LQKENI. V was pared by 3 bases and J by 2 bases, with 10 bases between. The CDR3 length is 14 residues. The CDR3 protein is CASSPAALQETQYF. In DNA form, the CDR3 reads TGTGCCAGCTCACCTGCAGCCTTACAAGAGACCCAGTACTTC. Full variable domain (outside the CDR3, taken from reference TRBV18 and TRBJ2-5): NAGVMQNPRHLVRRRGQEARLRCSPMKGHSHVYWYRQLPEEGLKFMVYLQKENIIDESGMPKERFSAEFPKEGPSILRIQQVVRGDSAAYFCASSPAALQETQYFGPGTRLLVL.

In its sample, this clonotype was seen a few times. This sequence joins TRBV7-8 and TRBJ2-7, with D hard to call. The CDR3 loop spans 13 amino acids. The V gene lost 0 bases and the J gene lost 5 bases, with 8 bases spanning the gap. Per germline, CDR1 SGHVS and CDR2 FQNEAQ. The CDR3 nucleotides are TGTGCCAGCAGCTTAGCGTGGTTGGACGAGCAGTACTTC. It translates to CASSLAWLDEQYF.

The CDR3 region has the DNA TGCAGTGCTAGAGATATAGGAAGGAGCTCCTACAATGAGCAGTTCTTC. Translation gives CSARDIGRSSYNEQFF. The chain recombines TRBV20-1 with TRBJ2-1; D remains ambiguous. Germline assignment: CDR1 DFQATT and CDR2 SNEGSKA (reference sequence). The CDR3 sequence is 16 residues long. Trimming left V 0 bases short and J 0 bases short, with 12 bases between.

This chain links TRBV18 with TRBJ1-4, with a tentative D call TRBD1 (5 bases). Trimming removed 2 bases at V and 3 bases at J, with 10 bases between. Germline CDR1 and CDR2: KGHSH and LQKENI. The CDR3 length is 15 residues. CDR3 protein: CASSPDSDPNEKLFF. The CDR3 nucleotides read TGTGCCAGCTCACCAGACAGTGACCCTAATGAAAAACTGTTTTTT. Combining the CDR3 with reference TRBV18 and TRBJ1-4 gives the whole variable domain NAGVMQNPRHLVRRRGQEARLRCSPMKGHSHVYWYRQLPEEGLKFMVYLQKENIIDESGMPKERFSAEFPKEGPSILRIQQVVRGDSAAYFCASSPDSDPNEKLFFGSGTQLSVL.

V is TRBV3-1 and J is TRBJ2-1; D is tentatively TRBD1 or TRBD2 (5 bases each). V lost 3 bases to trimming and J lost 5 bases, with 17 bases between them. Per germline, CDR1 LGHDT and CDR2 YNNKEL (reference sequence). The CDR3 spans 16 residues. CDR3 sequence reads: CASSQKLPWGHNEQFF. In nucleotides, the CDR3 is TGTGCCAGCAGCCAGAAGCTCCCTTGGGGACACAATGAGCAGTTCTTC.

The chain links TRBV6-1 to TRBJ2-1; D call uncertain. This CDR3 has 13 amino acids. V was cut by 5 bases and J by 12 bases, with 17 bases left in between. The germline V gene has CDR1 MNHNS and CDR2 SASEGT. CDR3 bases: TGTGCCAGCAGTCAAAACAGTGGCCTAGGGCAGTTCTTC. Protein product: CASSQNSGLGQFF.

The sample holds many counts of this clonotype. V is TRBV20-1 and J is TRBJ2-7; possible D gene TRBD2, 5 bases. The CDR3 has 15 residues. Trimming removed 6 bases at V and 5 bases at J, with 23 bases between. The germline CDR1 and CDR2 sequences are DFQATT and SNEGSKA (reference sequence). The CDR3 DNA sequence: TGCAGTGCCAAGCCCAGCGGCAGGAGGTTCCACGAGCAGTACTTC. Protein sequence: CSAKPSGRRFHEQYF.

Only a few counts were recorded for this clonotype. CDR3 amino acids: CASSWTLGGRAQEQYF. DNA for the CDR3: TGTGCCAGCAGTTGGACCCTCGGGGGGAGGGCCCAAGAGCAGTACTTC. J is TRBJ2-7 and V is TRBV6-5; 7 nucleotides agree with TRBD2. Trimming took 4 bases from V and 7 from J; bases not matched to a gene: 16. The V gene's germline CDR1 is MNHEY and CDR2 SVGAGI. The CDR3 contains 16 residues.

This clonotype was seen a handful of times. CDR3 bases: TGCGCCAGCAGCCCCACCTTCGTTGACGGTGGGCAGTACTTC. Translation: CASSPTFVDGGQYF. The chain couples TRBV4-3 to TRBJ2-7; D unresolved. Germline lookup yields CDR1 LGHNA and CDR2 YSLEER. V lost 4 bases and J 9 bases, leaving 19 bases between the germline ends. The CDR3 is 14 residues long.

This clonotype was found many times. The rearrangement links TRBV4-3 to TRBJ1-2, with TRBD1 identical over 10 bases. The germline CDR1 and CDR2 sequences are LGHNA and YSLEER. V lost 2 bases to trimming and J lost 2 bases; unmatched junction nucleotides: 5. The CDR3 has 16 amino acids. The CDR3: CASSQRWTGGNYGYTF. In nucleotides, the CDR3 is TGCGCCAGCAGCCAACGGTGGACAGGGGGGAACTATGGCTACACCTTC.

At least ten counts were recorded for this clonotype. V usage is TRBV29-1 and J usage is TRBJ2-1, with a tentative D call TRBD2 (6 bases). The V end was cut by 7 bases, the J end by 2 bases, with 12 bases between. Germline CDR1 and CDR2: SQVTM and ANQGSEA. The length of the CDR3 is 13 residues. The CDR3 is CSAGTGAYNEQFF. The CDR3 DNA reads as TGCAGCGCCGGGACGGGGGCCTACAATGAGCAGTTCTTC.

This clonotype came up many times. V usage is TRBV7-9 and J usage is TRBJ2-5; D unresolved. The CDR3 is 13 amino acids. Germline V gene sequence: CDR1 SEHNR, CDR2 FQNEAQ (reference sequence). Trimming pared 4 bases from V and 4 bases from J, leaving 10 bases between. CDR3 sequence reads: CASSWAQTETQYF. CDR3 sequence (DNA): TGTGCCAGCAGCTGGGCCCAGACAGAGACCCAGTACTTC.

In this sample, this clonotype turned up a few times. This sequence joins TRBV5-6 and TRBJ1-3, with D unclear. Germline CDR1 is SGHDT and CDR2 is YYEEEE. The CDR3 contains 11 residues. Trimming stripped 0 bases from V and 9 bases from J, with 4 bases between. For the CDR3, the DNA is TGTGCCAGCAGCTTGGAAGGCACCATATATTTT. Protein product: CASSLEGTIYF.

The genes are TRBV6-2 or TRBV6-3 and TRBJ2-2, with 7 positions matching TRBD2. V lost 6 bases, J lost 4 bases, and 8 bases stayed unmatched. The CDR3 spans 15 residues. In germline, CDR1 is MNHEY, CDR2 SVGEGT. The CDR3: CASSRAGRGTGELFF. The CDR3 region has the DNA TGTGCCAGCAGCCGAGCGGGGAGGGGCACCGGGGAGCTGTTTTTT.

The chain couples TRBV7-9 to TRBJ1-3; no definite D call. CDR3 length equals 14 residues. From germline, CDR1 is SEHNR and CDR2 FQNEAQ (reference sequence). Between the trimmed V and J ends, which lost 6 bases and 1 base, there was a span of 10 bases. Here the CDR3 reads CASSFPASGNTIYF. CDR3 sequence (DNA): TGTGCCAGCAGTTTTCCGGCTTCTGGAAACACCATATATTTT.

This clonotype has ten or more counts. The V gene is TRBV12-3 or TRBV12-4, the J gene TRBJ2-2; 9 bases are a match to TRBD2. J was trimmed by 6 bases and V by 3 bases; bases with no gene match: 8. There are 16 residues in the CDR3. The CDR3: CASSFGASGKAGELFF. CDR3 DNA: TGTGCCAGCAGTTTCGGGGCTAGCGGGAAGGCCGGGGAGCTGTTTTTT.

This clonotype was seen ten or more times. The rearrangement joins TRBV24-1 to TRBJ2-3; 7 bases agree with TRBD2. The CDR3 extends over 17 amino acids. Looked up from germline, CDR1 is KGHDR and CDR2 is SFDVKD. J was trimmed by 2 bases and V by 4 bases; bases with no gene match: 11. The CDR3 reads CATSESVERGDTDTQYF. DNA for the CDR3: TGTGCCACCAGTGAGTCCGTTGAGCGGGGAGACACAGATACGCAGTATTTT.

The genes are TRBV7-3 and TRBJ1-2; 9 bases line up with TRBD1. The CDR3 consists of 15 residues. V shed 5 bases and J 6 bases; nucleotides not matched to a gene: 10. Germline CDR1 is SGHTA and CDR2 is FQGTGA. The CDR3 loop reads CASSPGTGQGDGYTF. DNA of the CDR3: TGTGCCAGCAGCCCGGGGACAGGGCAGGGGGATGGCTACACCTTC.

This clonotype showed up just a few times. The chain couples TRBV30 to TRBJ2-3; D remains ambiguous. The V end lost 2 bases, the J end lost 4 bases, and 7 bases lay between the germline ends. In germline, CDR1 is GTSNPN, CDR2 SVGIG (reference sequence). The length of the CDR3 is 12 residues. CDR3 residues: CAWSTRADTQYF. In nucleotides, the CDR3 is TGTGCCTGGAGTACTCGGGCAGATACGCAGTATTTT.

This chain links TRBV4-3 with TRBJ1-1; the D is unclear. CDR1 is LGHNA, CDR2 YSLEER, per germline. Trimming shortened V by 0 bases and J by 6 bases, and 11 bases separated the two germline ends. This CDR3 contains 14 residues. The CDR3 DNA is TGCGCCAGCAGCCAAGAGGACGACCGGGCTGAAGCTTTCTTT. Its protein is CASSQEDDRAEAFF.

The gene calls are TRBV20-1 and TRBJ1-3; D not certain. This CDR3 has 14 residues. CDR1 and CDR2 from the germline V gene are DFQATT and SNEGSKA (reference sequence). V lost 5 bases and J 4 bases, leaving 15 bases between the germline ends. The CDR3 DNA follows: TGCAGTGCTCCAGATCGGTTGTACGGAAACACCATATATTTT. Protein: CSAPDRLYGNTIYF.

V gene TRBV20-1 combines with J gene TRBJ2-3; 13 positions match TRBD2. Trimming cost V 5 bases and J 4 bases; bases outside gene matches: 15. The CDR3 is made up of 18 amino acids. In germline, CDR1 is DFQATT, CDR2 SNEGSKA (reference sequence). The CDR3 DNA follows: TGCAGTGCTTCCGGGACTAGCGGGGACAAAAAACGAGCAGATACGCAGTATTTT. This encodes CSASGTSGDKKRADTQYF.